This T cell receptor beta chain was sequenced during a study of T cells expressing NK-cell markers (dated by TCRdb to 2018 to 2021). Regarding the research as a whole: Three sorted T-cell subsets (CD3+CD56+NKG2C+, CD3+CD56+NKG2C- and CD3+CD56-NKG2C+) from under ten donors had their TCR beta-chain repertoires profiled. Among the eight sequenced donors, seven were HCMV-seropositive and one was HCMV-seronegative. All eight donors whose samples were sequenced were randomly selected healthy volunteers, three of them men and five women. Illumina HiSeq 2000/2500, MiSeq or NextSeq was used to sequence libraries as 2 x 150 bp reads.

For sequencing, an Illumina HiSeq 2000 was employed. 5'RACE template switching, by which a universal primer site and unique molecular identifiers were added, was used to make TCR beta cDNA libraries. Synthesis of cDNA was primed from the TCR beta constant segment and was followed by two consecutive PCR amplification steps. As for the original processing: MIGEC handled demultiplexing of the reads and grouping by UMI, while MiTCR was used to assemble and quantify clonotypes. Only TCR cDNA sequences supported by at least two reads were kept to exclude erroneous sequences. The tcR package was used for downstream repertoire analysis, with clonotypes matched between fractions based on CDR3 nucleotide sequence plus V segment. VDJmatch was used to annotate antigen specificity against VDJdb, with one amino acid substitution in CDR3 permitted. Once TCRdb had reprocessed the reads, it stored one entry per CDR3 protein sequence and supplied no DNA. The V and J calls were not made by the authors but by TCRdb's processing. The sample table records about 460,000 distinct CDR3 sequences. The ten largest clones capture over 1.3% of the sample.

HCMV-specific IgG was detected in serum with a commercial ELISA kit to determine HCMV serostatus. Peripheral blood mononuclear cells were isolated from blood by Ficoll density gradient centrifugation. On the study overall, not on this receptor specifically: In several donors, the dominant CD3+CD56+NKG2C+ clonotypes ranked among the top 10 CD8+ clonotypes, making up roughly 1.0-8% of CD8+ T cells. It remained unclear whether the expanded NKG2C-expressing T cell clones were specific for HCMV antigens. Those dominant clonotypes were again the most abundant among CD3+CD56-NKG2C+ cells in a few donors, at about 28.3-65%.

Comments on this clonotype: Its target antigen remains unknown.

From a lookup of the germline V gene (reference sequence), CDR1 and CDR2 are SEHNR and FQNEAQ. Its CDR3 holds 15 amino acids, cysteine through phenylalanine. DNA is not on record. This receptor chain uses TRBV7-9 and TRBJ1-4. The sequencing sample was made of blood T cells: a sorted CD56 or NKG2C T cell subset, CD4+ or CD8+ T cells, or bulk PBMC T cells (not recorded which). The receptor was isolated from a woman aged 45-60 years in good health. Donor details come from another sample of the same person, matched by shared clones. CDR3 protein: CASSYAGNLAEKLFF.